This T cell receptor beta chain was captured in a study of cytomegalovirus exposure and HLA in healthy donors. General observations from the study: Investigators reported 150 to 200 TCR beta chains as tied to cytomegalovirus.

The V and J ends lost 5 bases and 1 base respectively, with 11 bases between them. The germline CDR1 and CDR2 sequences are MNHEY and SMNVEV (reference sequence). The CDR3 contains 14 residues. Note on this clone: The antigen is unknown. This same CDR3 is encoded by further DNA sequences in the sample.

The PCR ran on 60 Vbeta and 13 Jbeta primers. Authors' data handling: Later, tens of millions of unique TCR beta chains were counted in an analysis, and some 10 million of them were shared. Libraries were prepared by immunoSEQ multiplex PCR; TCRdb keeps only in-frame clonotypes and omits some of them. The D gene and trimming were derived from the DNA, and the V and J assignments and clone size from that table. This table has 100,000 to 150,000 clones, 80% appearing once. What was sequenced was PBMCs. The rearrangement links TRBV27 to TRBJ1-1; D remains unclear. The TCR was taken from a woman in her 40s in good health and CMV-seronegative. The CDR3 loop reads CASSLLAGNTEAFF. As DNA, the CDR3 is TGTGCCAGCAGTCTCCTTGCCGGGAACACTGAAGCTTTCTTT.